Each of the 21 T cell receptor beta chains below was sequenced from the same sample in a study of cytomegalovirus exposure and HLA in healthy donors. Primers for the PCR totalled 60 Vbeta and 13 Jbeta. Clones were read by immunoSEQ multiplex PCR, and TCRdb kept only the in-frame ones, dropping some. This repertoire shows 170,000 or so clones, over 75% found once; its top ten account for around 0.52%. The material sequenced was PBMCs. These receptors all come from a woman aged 50 to 60 in good health and CMV-seronegative.

This chain uses TRBV28 with TRBJ1-5; D call uncertain. CDR3 length equals 14 residues. Between the trimmed V and J ends, which lost 7 bases and 4 bases, there was a span of 14 bases. Germline V gene lookup returns CDR1 MDHEN and CDR2 SYDVKM. CDR3 amino acids: CASMGLRANQPQHF. The CDR3 DNA reads TGTGCCAGCATGGGATTGAGGGCTAATCAGCCCCAGCATTTT.

The V and J genes are TRBV2 and TRBJ2-6; D perhaps matches TRBD1 (6 bases). Trimming stripped 5 bases from V and 0 bases from J, with 11 bases between. In germline, CDR1 is SNHLY, CDR2 FYNNEI. This CDR3 contains 16 residues. The CDR3 is CASSRTAVSGANVLTF. The CDR3 DNA follows: TGTGCCAGCAGTCGGACAGCCGTCTCTGGGGCCAACGTCCTGACTTTC.

In this sample, this clone turned up once. The rearrangement joins TRBV14 to TRBJ2-2; 9 bases fit TRBD1. The CDR3 is 15 residues long. Germline trimming cut 5 bases from V and 5 bases from J; bases unmatched to any gene: 6. Germline V gene data show CDR1 as SGHDN and CDR2 as FVKESK. The CDR3 loop reads CASSAQGARTGELFF. CDR3 DNA: TGTGCCAGCAGCGCACAGGGGGCGCGGACCGGGGAGCTGTTTTTT.

This chain joins TRBV7-3 and TRBJ2-2; D is unresolved. Germline assignment: CDR1 SGHTA and CDR2 FQGTGA. There are 13 residues in the CDR3. Trimming cost V 5 bases and J 4 bases, with 8 bases left between them. Here the CDR3 reads CASSRDPTGELFF. The DNA for the CDR3 is TGTGCCAGCAGCCGAGATCCCACCGGGGAGCTGTTTTTT.

The CDR3 protein is CASTGVMEDEQFF. CDR3 coding DNA: TGTGCCAGTACGGGGGTGATGGAAGATGAGCAGTTCTTC. V and J are TRBV19 and TRBJ2-1; a possible D gene is TRBD2 (6 bases). The germline CDR1 and CDR2 sequences are LNHDA and SQIVND (reference sequence). The length of the CDR3 is 13 residues. Trimming took 7 bases from V and 8 from J, leaving 15 bases between them.

V is TRBV7-3 and J is TRBJ2-7; TRBD2 aligns across 9 bases. The trim removed 5 bases at V and 5 bases at J, leaving 4 bases unmatched. The length of the CDR3 is 13 residues. From germline, CDR1 is SGHTA and CDR2 FQGTGA. CDR3 residues: CASSPSSGNEQYF. DNA for the CDR3: TGTGCCAGCAGCCCTTCTAGCGGGAACGAGCAGTACTTC.

This clone was counted between two and nine times. The V call is TRBV10-3, the J call TRBJ2-7, with 7 bases matching TRBD2. The CDR3 sequence is 12 residues long. The germline V gene has CDR1 ENHRY and CDR2 SYGVKD. Trimming at V came to 3 bases and at J to 8 bases, leaving 4 bases not matched to a gene. DNA of the CDR3: TGTGCCATCAGTGAAGGGACTATCAAGCAGTACTTC. It translates to CAISEGTIKQYF.

The V gene is TRBV29-1, the J gene TRBJ2-7; D is ambiguous. With 3 bases removed from V and 3 bases from J, the gap between germline ends came to 9 bases. The CDR3 length is 12 residues. Germline V gene sequence: CDR1 SQVTM, CDR2 ANQGSEA. CDR3 sequence reads: CSVEAPDYEQYF. In DNA, the CDR3 is TGCAGCGTTGAGGCCCCAGACTACGAGCAGTACTTC.

V and J are TRBV5-6 and TRBJ1-5; D is uncertain. The germline V gene has CDR1 SGHDT and CDR2 YYEEEE. Trimming shortened V by 3 bases and J by 9 bases, and 22 bases separated the two germline ends. This CDR3 contains 16 residues. CDR3 sequence (DNA): TGTGCCAGCAGCTATAAGGACTCGGCGAAAGAAGTGCCCCAGCATTTT. Amino acids: CASSYKDSAKEVPQHF.

The chain employs TRBV7-9 and TRBJ2-5, with TRBD2 matching over 11 bases. CDR3 length: 14 amino acids. The V segment lost 7 bases and the J segment 2 bases; nucleotides outside the gene matches: 3. Germline values: CDR1 SEHNR, CDR2 FQNEAQ (reference sequence). The CDR3 coding sequence is TGTGCCAGCACTTTAGCGGGGGGGCAAGAGACCCAGTACTTC. The encoded protein is CASTLAGGQETQYF.

V usage is TRBV6-1 and J usage is TRBJ2-6; 9 bases are shared with TRBD1. Germline CDR1 is MNHNS and CDR2 is SASEGT. This CDR3 is built from 19 residues. Trimming at V came to 1 base and at J to 0 bases, leaving 7 bases not matched to a gene. CDR3: CASSEDSGQGFSGANVLTF. The CDR3 DNA is TGTGCCAGCAGTGAAGACTCGGGACAGGGATTCTCTGGGGCCAACGTCCTGACTTTC.

This clone was detected a few times. This chain connects TRBV5-1 to TRBJ2-1; tentative D call: TRBD1 (6 bases). From germline, CDR1 is SGHRS and CDR2 YFSETQ. V gave up 1 base and J gave up 12 bases, with 23 bases separating them. CDR3 length: 16 amino acids. CDR3: CASSLTVGAGRGGQFF. In DNA, the CDR3 is TGCGCCAGCAGCTTGACGGTGGGGGCAGGTCGAGGTGGGCAGTTCTTC.

The J gene is TRBJ2-1, the V gene TRBV14; 12 nucleotides agree with TRBD2. The CDR3 totals 15 residues. V dropped 4 bases and J dropped 2; count of bases not matched to a gene: 0. Germline CDR1 is SGHDN and CDR2 is FVKESK. The CDR3 region is CASSRTSGAYNEQFF. Here the CDR3 DNA reads TGTGCCAGCAGCCGGACTAGCGGGGCCTACAATGAGCAGTTCTTC.

This clone was observed once. The chain carries TRBV7-9 and TRBJ2-3; TRBD2 agrees at 8 bases. The V and J ends lost 5 bases and 2 bases, in that order; junction bases with no gene match: 3. The CDR3 totals 14 residues. Germline CDR1 SEHNR, CDR2 FQNEAQ (reference sequence). CDR3 sequence reads: CASSQGLVTDTQYF. DNA for the CDR3: TGTGCCAGCAGCCAGGGACTAGTCACAGATACGCAGTATTTT.

The rearrangement links TRBV18 to TRBJ1-3, with 8 bases matching TRBD1. This CDR3 has 14 residues. V was pared by 3 bases and J by 8 bases, with 6 bases of the junction left unmatched. Germline CDR1 reads KGHSH; CDR2 reads LQKENI. The CDR3 region has the DNA TGTGCCAGCTCACCGACAGGGGATTTGGACACCATATATTTT. Its translation: CASSPTGDLDTIYF. Drawing the rest from reference TRBV18 and TRBJ1-3, the complete variable domain is NAGVMQNPRHLVRRRGQEARLRCSPMKGHSHVYWYRQLPEEGLKFMVYLQKENIIDESGMPKERFSAEFPKEGPSILRIQQVVRGDSAAYFCASSPTGDLDTIYFGEGSWLTVV.

This clone was recorded only once. This sequence joins TRBV19 and TRBJ2-1; no clear D gene. The germline V gene encodes CDR1 LNHDA and CDR2 SQIVND (reference sequence). The CDR3 spans 13 residues. Trimming pared 4 bases from V and 3 bases from J, leaving 7 bases between. CDR3 coding DNA: TGTGCCAGTAGTACCAGAGGCTACAATGAGCAGTTCTTC. Its protein product is CASSTRGYNEQFF.

This chain uses TRBV7-7 with TRBJ2-1; TRBD2 matches at 7 bases. Trimming at V came to 5 bases and at J to 0 bases, leaving 7 bases not matched to a gene. The germline V gene has CDR1 SSHAT and CDR2 FNYEAQ (reference sequence). The CDR3 extends over 16 amino acids. The CDR3 protein is CASSQLAGSSYNEQFF. CDR3 bases: TGTGCCAGCAGCCAGTTAGCGGGTAGCTCCTACAATGAGCAGTTCTTC. The full variable domain, in which reference TRBV7-7 and TRBJ2-1 provide the parts outside the CDR3, is GAGVSQSPRYKVTKRGQDVTLRCDPISSHATLYWYQQALGQGPEFLTYFNYEAQPDKSGLPSDRFSAERPEGSISTLTIQRTEQRDSAMYRCASSQLAGSSYNEQFFGPGTRLTVL.

The CDR3 sequence is CASSQAWDLRDRWSYEQYF. The CDR3 DNA reads as TGCGCCAGCAGCCAAGCTTGGGATCTGAGGGACAGGTGGTCCTACGAGCAGTACTTC. The rearrangement links TRBV4-1 to TRBJ2-7; 8 nucleotides match TRBD1. The CDR3 covers 19 residues. Unmatched junction bases numbered 15, after V lost 1 base and J lost 1 base. Germline V lookup: CDR1 MGHRA, CDR2 YSYEKL.

The chain uses TRBV29-1 and TRBJ2-1, with D possibly matching TRBD2 (6 bases). Germline-derived CDR1 and CDR2 are SQVTM and ANQGSEA. V lost 7 bases, J lost 5 bases, and 12 bases lay in between. This CDR3 has 12 amino acids. CDR3 DNA sequence: TGCAGCGCCCAAGGCGGGGACAATGAGCAGTTCTTC. Translation gives CSAQGGDNEQFF.

Written as DNA, the CDR3 is TGTGCCAGCGGGACAGGGGACTACCTTGGTTCACCCCTCCACTTT. It specifies CASGTGDYLGSPLHF. The chain is built from TRBV6-1 and TRBJ1-6, with TRBD1 identical over 10 bases. CDR1 and CDR2 from the germline V gene are MNHNS and SASEGT. The J segment lost 9 bases and the V segment lost 8 bases, leaving 10 bases of the junction unmatched. CDR3 length: 15 amino acids.

The rearrangement links TRBV7-9 to TRBJ2-1; 12 bases are a match to TRBD2. Germline lookup yields CDR1 SEHNR and CDR2 FQNEAQ (reference sequence). V lost 6 bases and J lost 6; bases outside the gene matches: 6. The CDR3 has 15 amino acids. In DNA form, the CDR3 reads TGTGCCAGCAGACGAACTAGCGGGGGGCCCAATGAGCAGTTCTTC. This gives the protein CASRRTSGGPNEQFF.